A selection of T cell receptor beta chains follows, all from one sample in a study of beta chain features in type 1 diabetes. TCRdb's copy holds only in-frame clones and misses some; the assay was immunoSEQ multiplex PCR. The data show about 620,000 clones, 15% to 19% seen once. Input material: naive CD4+ T cells from blood. The receptors were gathered from a man between 18 and 29 years old in good health. Each CDR3 is given with its conserved first and last residue. Fields, in order: J gene, clone size, V gene, D gene, CDR3 DNA, CDR3 protein. D genes are given only for firm matches. Expanded clones get a size class; other rows say once, few or many, or leave the size out.

TRBJ2-7 few TRBV7-2 TRBD2 TGTGCCAGCAGCCCGGGACTAGATAGATCCGAGCAGTACTTC CASSPGLDRSEQYF
TRBJ2-1 few TRBV7-2 - TGTGCCAGCAGCCTCGGACAAGGGCAGTTCTTC CASSLGQGQFF
TRBJ2-5 - TRBV19 - TGTGCCAGTGGGAGTGGGGAGACCCAGTACTTC CASGSGETQYF
TRBJ2-1 many TRBV7-4 - TGTGCCAGCAGCTTAACGCTGTATCCCTTAGTAGAAGAGCAGTTCTTC CASSLTLYPLVEEQFF
TRBJ2-1 - TRBV9 TRBD2 TGTGCCAGCAGCGTAGTCCCGACTAGCGGGGGGAATGAGCAGTTCTTC CASSVVPTSGGNEQFF
TRBJ2-7 few TRBV30 - TGTGCCTGGAGACAGGGAAGATACGAGCAGTACTTC CAWRQGRYEQYF
TRBJ2-1 - TRBV19 TRBD1 TGTGCCAGTAGTAACAGGGGGAATGAGCAGTTCTTC CASSNRGNEQFF
TRBJ2-7 - TRBV29-1 - TGCAGCGTTGTGGCAGGGAATGGCTACGAGCAGTACTTC CSVVAGNGYEQYF
TRBJ1-4 - TRBV11-2 - TGTGCCAGCAGCTTAGCGGGGGCGCCGGATGAAAAACTGTTTTTT CASSLAGAPDEKLFF
TRBJ1-2 - TRBV25-1 - TGTGCCAGCAGTGAATATTACAGGGAGGATGGCTACACCTTC CASSEYYREDGYTF
TRBJ2-1 - TRBV2 TRBD1 TGTGCCAGCAGTGAAGCACAGGGGGGCTACAATGAGCAGTTCTTC CASSEAQGGYNEQFF
TRBJ2-7 - TRBV9 - TGTGCCAGCAGTCATACAGGACAGGGACTAAAGGAGCAGTACTTC CASSHTGQGLKEQYF
TRBJ2-3 - TRBV4-1 - TGCGCCAGCAGCCCTTCCTTCTGGGGAGATACGCAGTATTTT CASSPSFWGDTQYF
TRBJ1-1 few TRBV29-1 - TGCAGCGTTGAGTCCGGGGGCACTGAAGCTTTCTTT CSVESGGTEAFF
TRBJ2-7 few TRBV7-2 TRBD2 TGTGCCAGCAGCGACTCGAGAGCGGGAGGGTTTTCCGAGCAGTACTTC CASSDSRAGGFSEQYF
TRBJ2-3 few TRBV29-1 TRBD2 TGCAGCGTGCGGGACTACACAGATACGCAGTATTTT CSVRDYTDTQYF
TRBJ2-3 - TRBV15 TRBD1 TGTGCCACCAGCAGAGCGGCTCGGACAGGGCTACAGGCAGATACGCAGTATTTT CATSRAARTGLQADTQYF
TRBJ2-7 - TRBV4-2 TRBD2 TGTGCCAGCAGCCAAGTGGGAGGGCGCTCCTACGAGCAGTACTTC CASSQVGGRSYEQYF
TRBJ1-1 - TRBV28 - TGTGCCAGCAGCCCTGGGGGGGCGGGGAACACTGAAGCTTTCTTT CASSPGGAGNTEAFF
TRBJ1-2 - TRBV28 - TGTGCCAGCAGTTTGGGCCTTAGGAATGGCTACACCTTC CASSLGLRNGYTF
TRBJ1-2 few TRBV6-1 - TGTGCCAGCAGCCGGGACGGATTTAACTATGGCTACACCTTC CASSRDGFNYGYTF
TRBJ2-1 - TRBV11-2 - TGTGCCAGCAGCTTAGTGAGGCTAGCTTCTCTTAATGAGCAGTTCTTC CASSLVRLASLNEQFF
TRBJ1-2 - TRBV7-2 - TGTGCCAGCAGCCGGGACATCACTAACTATGGCTACACCTTC CASSRDITNYGYTF